This T cell receptor beta chain was profiled in a study of response to subunit inactivated influenza vaccine. This clonotype was observed a handful of times. TCRdb used MiXCR to reprocess the RT-PCR reads, holding one entry per CDR3 protein. The data contain 650,000 to 700,000 distinct CDR3 sequences, 15% to 18% of them singletons. Germline CDR1 SGHRS, CDR2 YFSETQ. Trimming removed 4 bases from V and 9 bases from J; junction bases left unmatched: 3. This CDR3 region has 12 residues. The receptor was isolated from a man in his fifties or sixties who received an inactivated influenza vaccine. Sequenced material: PBMCs from blood, taken approximately 12 days after vaccination. The chain has TRBV5-1 and TRBJ2-4; TRBD1 agrees at 8 bases. CDR3 sequence: CASSPDRGIQYF. The CDR3 nucleotides are TGCGCCAGCAGCCCCGACAGGGGCATTCAGTACTTC. The complete variable domain, with remaining parts taken from reference TRBV5-1 and TRBJ2-4, reads KAGVTQTPRYLIKTRGQQVTLSCSPISGHRSVSWYQQTPGQGLQFLFEYFSETQRNKGNFPGRFSGRQFSNSRSEMNVSTLELGDSALYLCASSPDRGIQYFGAGTRLSVL.